The present entry profiles one T cell receptor (beta chain) with its context. These data originate in a study of blood T cell repertoires in COVID-19. Looking at the study overall: Sites across the United States, Italy and Spain contributed samples from acute and convalescent COVID-19.

Across about two dozen US areas, participants ranged in age from about 18 to 90 years. For recovered donors of Cohort 3, there were two negative PCRs, clearance, or symptom resolution. Per the original methods: Researchers report that nucleated cell counts were estimated from reference gene primer amplification. Assay: immunoSEQ multiplex PCR; the TCRdb copy retains only in-frame clones and omits some. V, J and clone size are taken as reported in that table, and D and trimming were inferred from the DNA itself. The profile shows approximately 290,000 clones, approximately 85% of them singletons. Trimming left V 6 bases short and J 1 base short, with 9 bases between. The CDR3 extends over 13 amino acids. In germline, CDR1 is KGHSH, CDR2 LQKENI.

The sequenced sample was PBMCs or T cells enriched from blood (not recorded which). The receptor's source is a woman aged 25 to 39 who had recovered from COVID-19. The chain combines TRBV18 with TRBJ1-1; no clear D gene. The CDR3 loop is CASSPVRNTEAFF. The CDR3 coding sequence is TGTGCCAGCTCCCCGGTTAGGAACACTGAAGCTTTCTTT. The whole variable domain, filled in from reference TRBV18 and TRBJ1-1, reads NAGVMQNPRHLVRRRGQEARLRCSPMKGHSHVYWYRQLPEEGLKFMVYLQKENIIDESGMPKERFSAEFPKEGPSILRIQQVVRGDSAAYFCASSPVRNTEAFFGQGTRLTVV.